Each of the 9 T cell receptor beta chains below was sequenced from the same sample in a study of tumor and adjacent non-tumor tissue in lung cancer. No cell sorting was done before RNA was extracted from the tissue. More than 3 cm separated this lung sample from the edge of the tumor. TCRbeta libraries were built with three rounds of nested PCR, modified from ARM-PCR. TCRdb analysed the multiplex PCR reads with MiXCR anew, one entry per CDR3 protein. The sample lists almost 75,000 distinct CDR3 sequences, less than 75% occurring once. Input material: distant non-tumor lung tissue. These TCRs come from a woman between 45 and 60 years old with non-small cell lung cancer.

To note about this clonotype: One end of the junction is discordant with germline, which a read error may explain. This chain uses TRBV11-1 with TRBJ1-1; D is undetermined. CDR1 is SGHAT and CDR2 is FQDESV in the germline V gene (reference sequence). The CDR3 contains 14 residues. CDR3 DNA: TGCGCCAGCAGCTTGAATGAGTTGAACACTGACGCTTTCTTT. This codes for CASSLNELNTDAFF. Full variable domain (remainder filled in from reference TRBV11-1 and TRBJ1-1): EAEVAQSPRYKITEKSQAVAFWCDPISGHATLYWYRQILGQGPELLVQFQDESVVDDSQLPKDRFSAERLKGVDSTLKIQPAELGDSAMYLCASSLNELNTDAFFGQGTRLTVV.

The table lists this clonotype with a count of one. A junction boundary mismatches the germline segment, possibly from a read error. The chain couples TRBV11-2 to TRBJ2-1; D gene uncertain. The CDR3 has 15 residues. The V gene's germline CDR1 is SGHAT and CDR2 FQNNGV. The DNA for the CDR3 is TGTGCCAACAGCCCCCTGGGAACTACCCAGAATGAGCAGTTCTTC. This sequence encodes CANSPLGTTQNEQFF.

Comments on this clonotype: One end of the junction does not line up with germline, which may come from a read error. The chain links TRBV11-2 to TRBJ2-2; weak D call: TRBD2 (5 bases). The CDR3 runs to 15 residues. Germline V gene lookup returns CDR1 SGHAT and CDR2 FQNNGV. CDR3 nucleotide sequence: TGTGCCAGCTGCCGTCGGGCGAGGAACACCGGGAAGCTGTTTTTT. Translated: CASCRRARNTGKLFF.

The chain is built from TRBV11-1 and TRBJ1-1; no reliable D call. The V and J ends lost 5 bases and 7 bases respectively, with 17 bases between them. The CDR3 consists of 14 residues. Germline V lookup: CDR1 SGHAT, CDR2 FQDESV (reference sequence). The CDR3 region is CASSLGLVYIEAFF. DNA for the CDR3: TGTGCCAGCAGCCTTGGACTGGTGTACATTGAAGCTTTCTTT.

A word on this clonotype: This may come from a read error, since a much larger clone is one base off. The rearrangement joins TRBV29-1 to TRBJ2-2; possibly TRBD2 for D (5 bases). The germline V gene has CDR1 SQVTM and CDR2 ANQGSEA. The CDR3 contains 14 residues. CDR3 in amino acids: CSVATTRGTGELCF. Written as DNA, the CDR3 is TGCAGCGTCGCCACCACTAGAGGCACCGGGGAGCTGTGTTTT.

This clonotype was detected once. Given a much more abundant clone one base away, this may be a read error. In nucleotides, the CDR3 is TGTGCCATCAGTGAGGGAAGAGCGGGATCGGAGACCCAGTACTTC. Translated: CAISEGRAGSETQYF. The genes are TRBV10-3 and TRBJ2-5; 7 bases align to TRBD2. The CDR3 runs 15 residues. Germline trimming cut 2 bases from V and 5 bases from J; bases unmatched to any gene: 8. CDR1 is ENHRY and CDR2 is SYGVKD in the germline V gene.

This clonotype was recorded many times. The chain joins TRBV20-1 to TRBJ2-3, with TRBD2 identical over 14 bases. Germline assignment: CDR1 DFQATT and CDR2 SNEGSKA (reference sequence). The CDR3 length is 17 residues. The ends lost 6 bases at V and 0 bases at J; junction bases unmatched: 8. As DNA, the CDR3 is TGCAGTGCCGAGACGACTAGCGGGAGGGATAGCACAGATACGCAGTATTTT. Its translation is CSAETTSGRDSTDTQYF.

To note about this clonotype: At one boundary the junction diverges from the germline segment, which might be a read error. The chain links TRBV11-1 to TRBJ2-6; 7 nucleotides align to TRBD1. CDR3 length: 17 residues. Germline-derived CDR1 and CDR2 are SGHAT and FQDESV (reference sequence). CDR3 sequence (DNA): TGTACCAGCAGCATAGGACAGGCGACATCTGGGGCCAACGTCCTGACTTTC. This sequence encodes CTSSIGQATSGANVLTF.

In regard to this clonotype: A junction boundary mismatches the germline segment, possibly from a read error. This chain uses TRBV6-1 with TRBJ1-5; D may be TRBD1 (6 bases). This CDR3 has 15 amino acids. Germline V gene data show CDR1 as MNHNS and CDR2 as SASEGT. CDR3 sequence: CASNEVTGVGQPQHF. The CDR3 nucleotides are TGTGCCAGCAATGAAGTGACAGGTGTTGGTCAGCCCCAGCATTTT.